These T cell receptor beta chains were read from a single sample in a study of blood T cell repertoires in COVID-19. Clones were read by immunoSEQ multiplex PCR, and TCRdb kept only the in-frame ones, dropping some. The sample contains some 380,000 clones, around 89% of which appear only once. The sample consisted of peripheral blood. The receptors originated from a man between 18 and 35 years old with active or convalescent COVID-19. Each CDR3 is given with its conserved first and last residue. The D gene is left open where the match is weak. Size is stated for part of the rows, as once, few or many counts, or as a class when the clone is expanded.

CASSPTRVGYGYTF	TGTGCCAGCAGCCCGACGAGGGTAGGATATGGCTACACCTTC	.	TRBV7-6	.	TRBJ1-2
CASSLSGGNNEQFF	TGTGCCAGCAGCTTGTCGGGGGGTAACAATGAGCAGTTCTTC	TRBD2	TRBV7-3	.	TRBJ2-1
CASSTDRAGNTIYF	TGTGCCAGCAGCACCGACAGGGCTGGAAACACCATATATTTT	TRBD1	TRBV7-9	few	TRBJ1-3
CATSRGFQTGNYGYTF	TGTGCCACCAGCAGAGGATTCCAGACAGGGAACTATGGCTACACCTTC	TRBD1	TRBV15	few	TRBJ1-2
CATSDRANSPLHF	TGTGCCACCAGTGACAGGGCTAATTCACCCCTCCACTTT	.	TRBV24-1	.	TRBJ1-6
CASASGGDTQETQYF	TGTGCCAGCGCTAGCGGGGGTGATACCCAAGAGACCCAGTACTTC	TRBD2	TRBV2	.	TRBJ2-5
CASSSDRGSNQPQHF	TGTGCCAGCAGCTCCGACAGGGGCAGCAATCAGCCCCAGCATTTT	TRBD1	TRBV5-6	once	TRBJ1-5
CASRVGVGEQYF	TGTGCCAGCAGGGTCGGGGTGGGGGAGCAGTACTTC	.	TRBV27	.	TRBJ2-7
CASSRTAPGQFNQPQHF	TGCGCCAGCAGCCGGACTGCTCCGGGACAGTTTAATCAGCCCCAGCATTTT	TRBD1	TRBV4-1	.	TRBJ1-5
CASSRTGTNEKLFF	TGCGCCAGCAGCCGGACTGGGACTAATGAAAAACTGTTTTTT	.	TRBV4-1	.	TRBJ1-4
CASSLLTGNPSSGNTIYF	TGTGCCAGCAGTTTATTAACCGGGAACCCAAGCTCTGGAAACACCATATATTTT	.	TRBV28	once	TRBJ1-3
CATSDLAGDQHF	TGTGCCACCAGTGATTTGGCGGGGGACCAGCATTTT	.	TRBV24-1	once	TRBJ1-5
CASSYRGLRDTEAFF	TGTGCCAGCAGTTACAGGGGACTACGTGACACTGAAGCTTTCTTT	.	TRBV6-5	.	TRBJ1-1
CASSYDFTLSNEQFF	TGTGCCAGCAGTTACGACTTCACCCTGTCCAATGAGCAGTTCTTC	.	TRBV6-5	once	TRBJ2-1
CASSYLKGGRGRDEQYF	TGTGCCAGCAGTTACTTGAAGGGAGGCAGGGGGCGCGACGAGCAGTACTTC	TRBD1	TRBV6-2/TRBV6-3	.	TRBJ2-7
CASSKESATDYEQYF	TGTGCCAGCAGCAAAGAAAGCGCGACTGACTACGAGCAGTACTTC	.	TRBV21-1	.	TRBJ2-7
CASNTGGYEKLFF	TGTGCCAGCAACACAGGGGGCTACGAAAAACTGTTTTTT	TRBD1	TRBV11-2	.	TRBJ1-4
CASSLSVSNQPQHF	TGTGCCAGCAGTTTATCCGTTAGCAATCAGCCCCAGCATTTT	.	TRBV28	.	TRBJ1-5
CASSHKGDPVYGYTF	TGTGCCAGCAGTCACAAGGGGGATCCAGTCTATGGCTACACCTTC	.	TRBV6-5	.	TRBJ1-2
CASSQLDTGELFF	TGTGCCAGCAGCCAGCTAGACACCGGGGAGCTGTTTTTT	.	TRBV4-2	.	TRBJ2-2
CASSPAGSSYNEQFF	TGTGCCAGTAGTCCAGCGGGGAGCTCCTACAATGAGCAGTTCTTC	TRBD2	TRBV19	.	TRBJ2-1
CASSEAQHRRRAFF	TGTGCCAGCAGTGAAGCGCAACACCGACGGAGAGCTTTCTTT	.	TRBV2	.	TRBJ1-1
CASQGQGTDTQYF	TGTGCCAGCCAGGGACAGGGGACAGATACGCAGTATTTT	TRBD1	TRBV18	.	TRBJ2-3
CASIPSFGGYGNTIYF	TGCGCCAGCATCCCCTCGTTTGGAGGGTATGGAAACACCATATATTTT	.	TRBV4-1	.	TRBJ1-3
CAGGDSTSGEKLFF	TGTGCCGGGGGGGATTCGACATCCGGTGAAAAACTGTTTTTT	.	TRBV28	.	TRBJ1-4
CASSMTGGGEKLFF	TGTGCCAGCAGCATGACAGGGGGCGGTGAAAAACTGTTTTTT	TRBD1	TRBV7-2	.	TRBJ1-4
CASSSGGGTYNSPLHF	TGTGCCAGTAGTTCAGGGGGCGGAACCTATAATTCACCCCTCCACTTT	TRBD1	TRBV19	.	TRBJ1-6
CASSVAATNTGELFF	TGTGCCAGCAGTGTCGCGGCCACGAACACCGGGGAGCTGTTTTTT	.	TRBV2	.	TRBJ2-2
CASSLGATSGNTDTQYF	TGTGCCAGCAGCTTAGGGGCGACTAGCGGGAACACAGATACGCAGTATTTT	TRBD2	TRBV11-3	.	TRBJ2-3
CASSFYGGGRDIQYF	TGTGCCAGCAGCTTTTATGGGGGGGGCCGAGACATTCAGTACTTC	.	TRBV7-2	.	TRBJ2-4
CAIRGDRANEKLFF	TGTGCCATCAGGGGAGACAGGGCTAATGAAAAACTGTTTTTT	TRBD1	TRBV10-3	.	TRBJ1-4
CASRGGTGVNQPQHF	TGTGCCAGCAGAGGGGGAACAGGCGTCAATCAGCCCCAGCATTTT	.	TRBV7-2	.	TRBJ1-5
CASSDIGTGTAAYGYTF	TGTGCCAGCAGTGATATCGGGACTGGGACGGCCGCTTATGGCTACACCTTC	.	TRBV25-1	.	TRBJ1-2
CASSLRAMGPTDTQYF	TGCGCCAGCAGCTTGCGGGCTATGGGGCCCACAGATACGCAGTATTTT	.	TRBV5-1	.	TRBJ2-3
CASSLQRGYNNEQFF	TGTGCCAGCAGCCTACAGAGGGGGTATAACAATGAGCAGTTCTTC	.	TRBV7-2	.	TRBJ2-1
CASSRGLAGGQETQYF	TGCGCCAGCAGCCGCGGACTAGCGGGGGGTCAAGAGACCCAGTACTTC	TRBD2	TRBV4-1	.	TRBJ2-5
CASSLVYRVGNEQFF	TGTGCCAGCAGCTTAGTTTACAGGGTAGGCAATGAGCAGTTCTTC	.	TRBV11-2	.	TRBJ2-1
CASSELEGQGRAYGYTF	TGTGCCAGCTCAGAACTCGAGGGACAGGGGCGAGCCTATGGCTACACCTTC	TRBD1	TRBV18	.	TRBJ1-2
CASSQLAGGYNEQFF	TGTGCCAGCAGCCAACTAGCGGGGGGGTACAATGAGCAGTTCTTC	TRBD2	TRBV11-2	.	TRBJ2-1
CASRYSGTPSNQPQHF	TGTGCCAGCAGATATAGCGGGACACCTAGCAATCAGCCCCAGCATTTT	.	TRBV28	.	TRBJ1-5
CASSPDGTGREKLFF	TGTGCCAGTAGCCCCGACGGGACAGGGAGAGAAAAACTGTTTTTT	TRBD1	TRBV19	.	TRBJ1-4
CASSSERTIAGGYEQYF	TGTGCCAGCAGCTCCGAGAGGACGATTGCCGGGGGTTACGAGCAGTACTTC	.	TRBV7-2	.	TRBJ2-7
CASSSGTGGINQPQHF	TGTGCCAGCAGTTCAGGGACAGGGGGCATCAATCAGCCCCAGCATTTT	TRBD1	TRBV27	.	TRBJ1-5
CASSNPGQRNTIYF	TGTGCCAGCAGTAATCCGGGACAGCGAAACACCATATATTTT	TRBD1	TRBV6-5	.	TRBJ1-3
CASSQVGTYNEQFF	TGTGCCAGCAGCCAAGTCGGGACTTACAATGAGCAGTTCTTC	.	TRBV4-2	.	TRBJ2-1
CASSRQPRIETQYF	TGTGCCAGTAGTCGACAGCCCCGAATCGAGACCCAGTACTTC	.	TRBV19	once	TRBJ2-5
CASSLLWSTNEKLFF	TGTGCCAGCTCACTATTATGGAGCACTAATGAAAAACTGTTTTTT	.	TRBV18	.	TRBJ1-4
CASSLGAGGPREQYF	TGTGCCAGCAGCCTGGGGGCAGGGGGACCACGGGAGCAGTACTTC	TRBD1	TRBV3-1/TRBV3-2	.	TRBJ2-7